Detailed here is one T cell receptor beta chain. V lost 3 bases, J lost 1 base, and 9 bases lay in between. The CDR3 has 14 amino acids. Per the germline V gene, CDR1 is KGHSH and CDR2 is LQKENI. The data were taken from a study of blood T cell repertoires in COVID-19. Study information: Spain, Italy and the United States supplied samples that represented acute and convalescent COVID-19.

How the authors handled the data: Estimates of nucleated cell counts were drawn from the amplification of reference gene primers. Sequencing used immunoSEQ multiplex PCR; TCRdb keeps in-frame clones, though not all of them. V, J and clone size were drawn from that table, and D and trimming were deduced from the DNA. The sample has approximately 75,000 clones, around four fifths seen once. The sequenced sample consisted of peripheral blood. The rearrangement links TRBV18 to TRBJ1-1; D is undetermined. This receptor was obtained from a woman over 75 with acute or convalescent COVID-19. The DNA for the CDR3 is TGTGCCAGCTCACCGAAGACGGGGAACACTGAAGCTTTCTTT. Amino acids: CASSPKTGNTEAFF.